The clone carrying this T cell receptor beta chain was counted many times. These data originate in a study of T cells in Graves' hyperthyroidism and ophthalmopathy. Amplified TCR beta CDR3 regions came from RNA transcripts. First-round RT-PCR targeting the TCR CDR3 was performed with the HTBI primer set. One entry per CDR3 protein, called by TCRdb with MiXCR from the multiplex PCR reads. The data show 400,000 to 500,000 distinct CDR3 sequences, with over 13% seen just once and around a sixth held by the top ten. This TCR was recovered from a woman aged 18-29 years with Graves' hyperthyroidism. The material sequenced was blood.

CDR3 sequence reads: CASSTSYDRYNEQFF. In nucleotides, the CDR3 is TGTGCCAGTAGTACCTCCTACGACAGATACAATGAGCAGTTCTTC. This chain links TRBV19 with TRBJ2-1; possibly TRBD1 for D (5 bases). In germline, CDR1 is LNHDA, CDR2 SQIVND (reference sequence). V was shortened by 4 bases and J by 4 bases, with 14 bases between the two germline ends. The CDR3 loop spans 15 amino acids.